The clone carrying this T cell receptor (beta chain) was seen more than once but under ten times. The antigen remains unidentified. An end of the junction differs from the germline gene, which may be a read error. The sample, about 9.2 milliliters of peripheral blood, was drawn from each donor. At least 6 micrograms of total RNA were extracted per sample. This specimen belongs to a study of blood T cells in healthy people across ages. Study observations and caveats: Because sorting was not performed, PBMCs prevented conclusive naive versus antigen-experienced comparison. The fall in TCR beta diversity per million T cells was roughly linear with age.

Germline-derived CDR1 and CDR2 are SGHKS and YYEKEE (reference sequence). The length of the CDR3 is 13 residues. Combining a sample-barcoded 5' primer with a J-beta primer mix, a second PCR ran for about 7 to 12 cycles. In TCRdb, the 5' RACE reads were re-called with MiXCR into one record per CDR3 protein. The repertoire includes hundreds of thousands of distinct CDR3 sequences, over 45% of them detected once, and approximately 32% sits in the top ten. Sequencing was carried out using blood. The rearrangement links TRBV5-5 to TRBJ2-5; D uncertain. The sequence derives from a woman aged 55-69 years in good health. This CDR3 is CASSLVAQGTQYF. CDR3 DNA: TGTGCCAGCAGTTTGGTCGCCCAAGGGACCCAGTACTTC.